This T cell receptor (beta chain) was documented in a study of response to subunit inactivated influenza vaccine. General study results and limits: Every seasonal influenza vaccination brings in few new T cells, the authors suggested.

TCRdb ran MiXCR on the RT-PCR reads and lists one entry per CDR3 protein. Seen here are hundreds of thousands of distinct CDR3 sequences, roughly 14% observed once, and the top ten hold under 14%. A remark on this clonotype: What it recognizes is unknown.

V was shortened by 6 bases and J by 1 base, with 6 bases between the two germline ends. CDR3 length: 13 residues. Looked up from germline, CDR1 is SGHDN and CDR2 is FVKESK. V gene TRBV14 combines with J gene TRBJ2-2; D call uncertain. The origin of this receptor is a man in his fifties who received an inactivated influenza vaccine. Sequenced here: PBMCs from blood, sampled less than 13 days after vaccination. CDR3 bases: TGTGCCAGCAGGGCGGTGAACACCGGGGAGCTGTTTTTT. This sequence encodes CASRAVNTGELFF.